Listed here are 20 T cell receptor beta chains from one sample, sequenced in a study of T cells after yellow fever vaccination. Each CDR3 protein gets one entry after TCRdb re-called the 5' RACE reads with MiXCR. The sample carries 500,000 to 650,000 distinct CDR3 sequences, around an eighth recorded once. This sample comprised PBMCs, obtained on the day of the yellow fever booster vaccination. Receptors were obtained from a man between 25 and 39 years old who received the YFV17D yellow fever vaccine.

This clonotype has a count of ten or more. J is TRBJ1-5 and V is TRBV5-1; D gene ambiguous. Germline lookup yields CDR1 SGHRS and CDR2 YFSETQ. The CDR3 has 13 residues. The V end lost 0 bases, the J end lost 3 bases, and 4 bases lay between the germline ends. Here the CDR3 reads CASSLGFNQPQHF. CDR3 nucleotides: TGCGCCAGCAGCTTGGGGTTCAATCAGCCCCAGCATTTT.

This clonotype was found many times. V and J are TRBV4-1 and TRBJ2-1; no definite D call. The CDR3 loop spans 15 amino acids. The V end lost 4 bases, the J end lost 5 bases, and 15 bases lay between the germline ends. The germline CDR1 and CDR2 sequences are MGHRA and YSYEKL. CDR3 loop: CASSLRSGPNNEQFF. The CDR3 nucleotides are TGCGCCAGCAGCCTCCGCTCCGGGCCAAACAATGAGCAGTTCTTC.

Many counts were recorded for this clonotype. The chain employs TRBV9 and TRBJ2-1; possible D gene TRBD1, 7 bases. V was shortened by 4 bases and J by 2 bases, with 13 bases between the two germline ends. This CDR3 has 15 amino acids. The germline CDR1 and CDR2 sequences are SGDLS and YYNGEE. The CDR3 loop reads CASSPGGGAYNEQFF. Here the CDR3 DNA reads TGTGCCAGCAGCCCCGGAGGGGGCGCCTACAATGAGCAGTTCTTC.

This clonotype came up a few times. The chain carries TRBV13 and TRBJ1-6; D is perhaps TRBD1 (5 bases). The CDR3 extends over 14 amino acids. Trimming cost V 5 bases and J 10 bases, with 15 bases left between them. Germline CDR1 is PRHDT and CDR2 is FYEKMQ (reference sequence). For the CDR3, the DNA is TGTGCCAGCAGCCTGGGGACCGGGAGGTCACCCCTCCACTTT. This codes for CASSLGTGRSPLHF.

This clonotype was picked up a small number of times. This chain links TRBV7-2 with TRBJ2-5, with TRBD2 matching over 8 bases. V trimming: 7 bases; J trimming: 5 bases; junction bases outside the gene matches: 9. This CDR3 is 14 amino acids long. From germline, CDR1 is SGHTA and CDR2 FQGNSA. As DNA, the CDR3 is TGTGCCAGCACACCGGGACTAGGGTTGGAGACCCAGTACTTC. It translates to CASTPGLGLETQYF.

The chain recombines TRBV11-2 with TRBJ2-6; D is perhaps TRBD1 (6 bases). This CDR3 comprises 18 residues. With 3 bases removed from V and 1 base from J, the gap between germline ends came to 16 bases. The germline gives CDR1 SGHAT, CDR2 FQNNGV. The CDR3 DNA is TGTGCCAGCAGCTTCTACAGGGAAAGCCTATCTGGGGCCAACGTCCTGACTTTC. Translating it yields CASSFYRESLSGANVLTF.

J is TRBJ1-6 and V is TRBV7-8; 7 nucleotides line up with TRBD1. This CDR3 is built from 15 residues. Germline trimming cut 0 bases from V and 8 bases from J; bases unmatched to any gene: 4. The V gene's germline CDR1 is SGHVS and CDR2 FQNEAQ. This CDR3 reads CASSLAGRGYSPLHF. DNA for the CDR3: TGTGCCAGCAGCTTAGCCGGCAGGGGGTATTCACCCCTCCACTTT.

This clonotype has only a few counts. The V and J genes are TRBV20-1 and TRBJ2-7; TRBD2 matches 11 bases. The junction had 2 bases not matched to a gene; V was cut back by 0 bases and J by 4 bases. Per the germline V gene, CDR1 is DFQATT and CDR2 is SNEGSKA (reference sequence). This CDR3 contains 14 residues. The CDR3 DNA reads TGCAGTGCTAGAGACCTAGCGGGAGGTTACGAGCAGTACTTC. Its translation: CSARDLAGGYEQYF.

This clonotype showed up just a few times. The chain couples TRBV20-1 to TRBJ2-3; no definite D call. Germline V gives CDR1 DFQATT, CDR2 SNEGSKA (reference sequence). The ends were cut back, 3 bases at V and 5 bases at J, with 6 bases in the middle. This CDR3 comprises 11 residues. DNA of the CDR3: TGCAGTGCTAGCCCGTTAGATACGCAGTATTTT. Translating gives CSASPLDTQYF.

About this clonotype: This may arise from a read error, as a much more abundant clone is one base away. For the CDR3, the DNA is TGTGCCAGCAGGCCTAGCGGGATTGATGAGCAGTTCTTC. Its translation: CASRPSGIDEQFF. The rearrangement uses TRBV2 and TRBJ2-1; 9 bases line up with TRBD2. The V segment lost 6 bases and the J segment 8 bases; nucleotides outside the gene matches: 5. The CDR3 is made up of 13 amino acids. CDR1 SNHLY and CDR2 FYNNEI come from the germline V gene.

The CDR3 DNA follows: TGTGCCAGCAGAGCCCTAGGAAGGGCCGGTGAAGCTTTCTTT. Translating it yields CASRALGRAGEAFF. This chain uses TRBV6-1 with TRBJ1-1, with no clear D. The CDR3 covers 14 residues. V gave up 6 bases and J gave up 7 bases, with 18 bases separating them. Germline V gives CDR1 MNHNS, CDR2 SASEGT.

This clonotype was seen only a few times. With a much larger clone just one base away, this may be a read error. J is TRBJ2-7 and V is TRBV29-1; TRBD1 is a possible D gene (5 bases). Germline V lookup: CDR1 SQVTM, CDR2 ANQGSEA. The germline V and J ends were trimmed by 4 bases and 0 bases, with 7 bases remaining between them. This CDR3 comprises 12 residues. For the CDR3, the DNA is TGCAGCGTTGCTGGGGCCTCCTACGAGCAGTACTTC. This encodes CSVAGASYEQYF.

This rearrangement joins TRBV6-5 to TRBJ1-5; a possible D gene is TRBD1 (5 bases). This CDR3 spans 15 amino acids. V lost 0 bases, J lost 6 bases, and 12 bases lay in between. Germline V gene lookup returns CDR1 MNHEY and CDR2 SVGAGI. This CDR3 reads CASSYSEGRGQPQHF. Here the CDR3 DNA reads TGTGCCAGCAGTTACTCGGAAGGGAGGGGTCAGCCCCAGCATTTT.

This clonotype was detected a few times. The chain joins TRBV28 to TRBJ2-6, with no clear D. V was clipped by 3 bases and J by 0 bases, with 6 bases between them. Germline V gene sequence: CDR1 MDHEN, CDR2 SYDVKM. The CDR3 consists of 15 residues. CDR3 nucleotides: TGTGCCAGCAGTTTCGAACACTCTGGGGCCAACGTCCTGACTTTC. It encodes CASSFEHSGANVLTF.

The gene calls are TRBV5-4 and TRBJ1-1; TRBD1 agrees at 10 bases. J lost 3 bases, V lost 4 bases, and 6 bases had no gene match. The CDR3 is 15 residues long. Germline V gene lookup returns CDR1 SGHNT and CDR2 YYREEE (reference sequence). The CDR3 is CASSAGQGYDTEAFF. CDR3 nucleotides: TGTGCCAGCAGCGCGGGACAGGGGTACGACACTGAAGCTTTCTTT.

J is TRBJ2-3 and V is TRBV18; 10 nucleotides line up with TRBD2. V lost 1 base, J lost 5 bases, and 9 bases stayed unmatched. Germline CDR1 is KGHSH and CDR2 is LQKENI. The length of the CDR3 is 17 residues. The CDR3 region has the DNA TGTGCCAGCTCACCACGCTCTAGCGGGAGCCGGGTAGATACGCAGTATTTT. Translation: CASSPRSSGSRVDTQYF.

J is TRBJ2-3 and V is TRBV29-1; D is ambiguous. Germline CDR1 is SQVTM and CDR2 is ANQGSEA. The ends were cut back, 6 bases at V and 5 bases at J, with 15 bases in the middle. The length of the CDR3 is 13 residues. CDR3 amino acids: CSVRRHSRDTQYF. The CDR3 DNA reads TGCAGCGTCCGTAGGCATTCGAGAGATACGCAGTATTTT.

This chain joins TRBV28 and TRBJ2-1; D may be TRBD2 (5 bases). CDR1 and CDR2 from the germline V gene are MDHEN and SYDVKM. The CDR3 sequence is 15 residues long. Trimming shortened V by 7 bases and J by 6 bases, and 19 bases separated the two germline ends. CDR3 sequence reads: CASNRVATPGNEQFF. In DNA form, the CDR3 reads TGTGCCAGCAATCGGGTAGCGACCCCCGGCAATGAGCAGTTCTTC.

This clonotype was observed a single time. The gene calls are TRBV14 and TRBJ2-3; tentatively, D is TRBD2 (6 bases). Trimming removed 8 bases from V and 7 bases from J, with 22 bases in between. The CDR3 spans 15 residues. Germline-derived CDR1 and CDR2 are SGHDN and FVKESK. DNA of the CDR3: TGTGCCAGCGCAGGCGGGACCACCCTCGGGAATACGCAGTATTTT. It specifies CASAGGTTLGNTQYF.

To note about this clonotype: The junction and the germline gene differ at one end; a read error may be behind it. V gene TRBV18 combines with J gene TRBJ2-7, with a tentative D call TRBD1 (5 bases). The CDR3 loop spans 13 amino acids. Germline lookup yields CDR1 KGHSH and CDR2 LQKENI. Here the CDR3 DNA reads TGTGCCAGCTCACCATGGGGCTCCTACGAGCTGTACTTC. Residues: CASSPWGSYELYF.